What follows are 27 T cell receptor beta chains derived from one specimen sequenced in a study of T cell changes during pregnancy in multiple sclerosis. Libraries were prepared by immunoSEQ multiplex PCR; TCRdb keeps only in-frame clonotypes and omits some of them. The sample yields almost 35,000 clones, 90% seen once. The material sequenced was CD8+ T cells from peripheral blood mononuclear cells, taken before pregnancy. The receptors were gathered from a female donor with multiple sclerosis, enrolled in a pregnancy study.

The rearrangement links TRBV7-6 to TRBJ1-1, with D perhaps matching TRBD1 (6 bases). Trimming stripped 5 bases from V and 6 bases from J, with 13 bases between. Germline V gene data show CDR1 as SGHVS and CDR2 as FNYEAQ. The CDR3 totals 13 residues. The CDR3 DNA reads TGTGCCAGCAGCGCTAGAACAGGGCCTGAAGCTTTCTTT. Amino acid sequence: CASSARTGPEAFF.

The genes are TRBV6-1 and TRBJ2-5; possible D gene TRBD1, 5 bases. The germline CDR1 and CDR2 sequences are MNHNS and SASEGT. This CDR3 contains 15 residues. The ends were cut back, 6 bases at V and 4 bases at J, with 18 bases in the middle. CDR3 coding DNA: TGTGCCAGCAGGCCAAGACAGACGATTCGAGAGACCCAGTACTTC. As protein: CASRPRQTIRETQYF.

The chain has TRBV6-4 and TRBJ2-7, with TRBD1 matching over 7 bases. Trimming cost V 2 bases and J 2 bases; bases outside gene matches: 6. Per germline, CDR1 MRHNA and CDR2 SNTAGT. The CDR3 has 15 residues. The CDR3 protein is CASSDERQGTYEQYF. For the CDR3, the DNA is TGTGCCAGCAGTGACGAGAGACAGGGTACCTACGAGCAGTACTTC.

The gene calls are TRBV9 and TRBJ2-7, with 8 bases that match TRBD2. From germline, CDR1 is SGDLS and CDR2 YYNGEE. The CDR3 spans 15 residues. V dropped 4 bases and J dropped 4; count of bases not matched to a gene: 10. In DNA form, the CDR3 reads TGTGCCAGCAGCCCTTTCCCGGGGGGGGTATACGAGCAGTACTTC. Translating it yields CASSPFPGGVYEQYF.

The V gene is TRBV19, the J gene TRBJ1-1; 8 bases align to TRBD1. J gave up 7 bases and V 1 base, and 5 bases lay outside the gene matches. Germline CDR1 is LNHDA and CDR2 is SQIVND (reference sequence). The CDR3 extends over 14 amino acids. CDR3 sequence reads: CASSIGTGPREAFF. The DNA for the CDR3 is TGTGCCAGTAGTATAGGGACAGGGCCCCGTGAAGCTTTCTTT.

The V gene is TRBV7-9, the J gene TRBJ1-1; TRBD1 aligns across 7 bases. V gave up 6 bases and J gave up 0 bases; unmatched junction bases: 10. The CDR3 sequence is 16 residues long. Germline V lookup: CDR1 SEHNR, CDR2 FQNEAQ (reference sequence). The CDR3 spells CASSVRDSTMNTEAFF. The CDR3 DNA reads as TGTGCCAGCAGTGTGCGGGACAGCACAATGAACACTGAAGCTTTCTTT.

The gene calls are TRBV4-3 and TRBJ1-2, with 8 positions matching TRBD1. Germline V gene sequence: CDR1 LGHNA, CDR2 YSLEER. This CDR3 region has 16 residues. The ends lost 3 bases at V and 0 bases at J; junction bases unmatched: 6. The CDR3 DNA reads TGCGCCAGCAGCCAGGATGGACAGGGAACTAACTATGGCTACACCTTC. Translation gives CASSQDGQGTNYGYTF.

The chain uses TRBV29-1 and TRBJ2-7; D is perhaps TRBD2 (6 bases). V was cut by 2 bases and J by 0 bases, with 8 bases left in between. The germline V gene has CDR1 SQVTM and CDR2 ANQGSEA. The CDR3 is 13 residues long. This CDR3 is CSVEMGGSYEQYF. DNA for the CDR3: TGCAGCGTTGAAATGGGGGGCTCCTACGAGCAGTACTTC.

The V call is TRBV6-1, the J call TRBJ1-6, with D possibly being TRBD1 (5 bases). The CDR3 sequence is 15 residues long. Trimming cost V 2 bases and J 9 bases, with 14 bases left between them. Looked up from germline, CDR1 is MNHNS and CDR2 is SASEGT. CDR3 in amino acids: CASSENRLMSSPLHF. CDR3 in DNA: TGTGCCAGCAGTGAAAACAGGTTAATGAGTTCACCCCTCCACTTT.

The CDR3 DNA follows: TGTGCCAGCAGAATACAGGGGGCTGGTCTCTATGGCTACACCTTC. Residues: CASRIQGAGLYGYTF. The chain is built from TRBV6-5 and TRBJ1-2; 9 nucleotides align to TRBD1. The CDR3 has 15 residues. Germline CDR1 MNHEY, CDR2 SVGAGI. V was pared by 6 bases and J by 4 bases, with 9 bases of the junction left unmatched.

V usage is TRBV12-5 and J usage is TRBJ1-1; possibly TRBD1 for D (6 bases). Germline V gene data show CDR1 as LGHNT and CDR2 as FRNRAP. The CDR3 length is 13 residues. With 7 bases removed from V and 1 base from J, the gap between germline ends came to 10 bases. In DNA, the CDR3 is TGTGCTAGTGCCCGAGGGGGGAACACTGAAGCTTTCTTT. Protein product: CASARGGNTEAFF.

This clone occurred once. The V and J genes are TRBV5-6 and TRBJ2-7; 7 bases align to TRBD1. V lost 2 bases and J lost 2; bases outside the gene matches: 1. This CDR3 has 13 amino acids. The germline V gene has CDR1 SGHDT and CDR2 YYEEEE. CDR3 residues: CASSFGTAYEQYF. In DNA, the CDR3 is TGTGCCAGCAGCTTCGGGACAGCCTACGAGCAGTACTTC.

The chain is built from TRBV19 and TRBJ2-7; 8 bases agree with TRBD1. J was trimmed by 4 bases and V by 1 base; bases with no gene match: 21. Germline assignment: CDR1 LNHDA and CDR2 SQIVND (reference sequence). This CDR3 has 20 amino acids. CDR3 amino acids: CASSIVYGQGETLPTYEQYF. The CDR3, as DNA: TGTGCCAGTAGTATAGTTTACGGACAGGGTGAGACTCTCCCTACATACGAGCAGTACTTC.

V is TRBV30 and J is TRBJ1-1; the match to TRBD1 covers 10 bases. V was pared by 5 bases and J by 4 bases, with 7 bases of the junction left unmatched. The V gene's germline CDR1 is GTSNPN and CDR2 SVGIG (reference sequence). The CDR3 has 14 residues. The CDR3, as DNA: TGTGCCTGGGGGGACAGGGGAATCGGCACTGAAGCTTTCTTT. This codes for CAWGDRGIGTEAFF.

The CDR3 DNA reads TGTGCCACCAGGGGGCCGACTGGAAACACCATATATTTT. Protein: CATRGPTGNTIYF. The chain carries TRBV7-9 and TRBJ1-3; 8 bases are shared with TRBD1. The CDR3 has 13 amino acids. Germline CDR1 and CDR2: SEHNR and FQNEAQ (reference sequence). With 10 bases clipped from V and 2 bases from J, the junction kept 4 bases outside the gene matches.

The gene calls are TRBV18 and TRBJ2-1, with D maybe TRBD1 (5 bases). Trimming cost V 3 bases and J 1 base, with 10 bases left between them. The CDR3 length is 15 residues. CDR1 is KGHSH and CDR2 is LQKENI in the germline V gene. DNA of the CDR3: TGTGCCAGCTCACCGGCAGGGTCTTCCTACAATGAGCAGTTCTTC. Translation: CASSPAGSSYNEQFF.

This rearrangement joins TRBV11-2 to TRBJ1-5, with D maybe TRBD1 (5 bases). The CDR3 is made up of 15 amino acids. Trimming stripped 3 bases from V and 0 bases from J, with 9 bases between. Germline assignment: CDR1 SGHAT and CDR2 FQNNGV. This chain's CDR3 is CASSLGGYSNQPQHF. CDR3 nucleotides: TGTGCCAGCAGCTTGGGGGGATATAGCAATCAGCCCCAGCATTTT.

This sequence joins TRBV6-4 and TRBJ2-3; tentatively, D is TRBD1 (5 bases). This CDR3 is 16 amino acids long. CDR1 MRHNA and CDR2 SNTAGT come from the germline V gene. The V gene lost 0 bases and the J gene lost 3 bases, with 13 bases spanning the gap. Here the CDR3 reads CASSDSVQGGTDTQYF. The CDR3 DNA sequence: TGTGCCAGCAGTGACTCTGTGCAGGGTGGGACAGATACGCAGTATTTT.

This clone was detected only once. This chain uses TRBV6-5 with TRBJ2-5, with TRBD2 matching over 8 bases. The CDR3 has 14 residues. Germline loops: CDR1 MNHEY, CDR2 SVGAGI. With V trimmed by 6 bases and J by 4 bases, 7 bases remained unmatched. The CDR3 region has the DNA TGTGCCAGCAGGTCGGGGGGGGCCCGAGAGACCCAGTACTTC. This translates into CASRSGGARETQYF.

This chain links TRBV11-2 with TRBJ2-1; no clear D. CDR1 and CDR2 from the germline V gene are SGHAT and FQNNGV. V was pared by 7 bases and J by 0 bases, with 13 bases between. This CDR3 is 15 amino acids long. The DNA of the CDR3 is TGTGCCAGCACTTTTTCGAGGAGCTCCTACAATGAGCAGTTCTTC. It yields the protein CASTFSRSSYNEQFF.

V gene TRBV19 combines with J gene TRBJ2-1; D remains unclear. The CDR3 loop spans 15 amino acids. The germline V and J ends were trimmed by 5 bases and 0 bases, with 11 bases remaining between them. The V gene's germline CDR1 is LNHDA and CDR2 SQIVND (reference sequence). This chain's CDR3 is CASSLSYYSYNEQFF. Written as DNA, the CDR3 is TGTGCCAGTAGTCTCTCCTACTACTCCTACAATGAGCAGTTCTTC. Complete variable domain (other parts from reference TRBV19 and TRBJ2-1): DGGITQSPKYLFRKEGQNVTLSCEQNLNHDAMYWYRQDPGQGLRLIYYSQIVNDFQKGDIAEGYSVSREKKESFPLTVTSAQKNPTAFYLCASSLSYYSYNEQFFGPGTRLTVL.

This clone was detected once. This sequence joins TRBV7-9 and TRBJ1-1; D is unclear. The V and J ends lost 9 bases and 0 bases respectively, with 8 bases between them. The CDR3 loop spans 12 amino acids. From germline, CDR1 is SEHNR and CDR2 FQNEAQ (reference sequence). The CDR3 sequence is CARAILNTEAFF. In DNA form, the CDR3 reads TGTGCCAGAGCGATCTTGAACACTGAAGCTTTCTTT.

This chain joins TRBV10-1 and TRBJ2-1; the match to TRBD1 covers 8 bases. This CDR3 region has 17 residues. With V trimmed by 0 bases and J by 2 bases, 6 bases remained unmatched. Germline-derived CDR1 and CDR2 are WNHNN and SYGVQD (reference sequence). Written as DNA, the CDR3 is TGCGCCAGCAGTGAGTCGACGGGACAGGTAACCTACAATGAGCAGTTCTTC. Translated, it gives CASSESTGQVTYNEQFF.

The sample holds one count of this clone. The chain couples TRBV14 to TRBJ1-3, with D possibly being TRBD1 (6 bases). Germline loops: CDR1 SGHDN, CDR2 FVKESK. The V gene lost 0 bases and the J gene lost 2 bases, with 8 bases spanning the gap. This CDR3 has 15 residues. CDR3 in amino acids: CASSQDRTAGNTIYF. Written as DNA, the CDR3 is TGTGCCAGCAGCCAAGATAGGACAGCTGGAAACACCATATATTTT.

The chain links TRBV7-2 to TRBJ2-7; D is perhaps TRBD2 (5 bases). The germline V gene encodes CDR1 SGHTA and CDR2 FQGNSA. Trimming cost V 4 bases and J 2 bases, with 12 bases left between them. This CDR3 spans 14 amino acids. The CDR3 DNA reads as TGTGCCAGCAGCTCCGCCAGCGGAGCCTACGAGCAGTACTTC. It codes for CASSSASGAYEQYF. The whole variable domain, remainder taken from reference TRBV7-2 and TRBJ2-7, is GAGVSQSPSNKVTEKGKDVELRCDPISGHTALYWYRQSLGQGLEFLIYFQGNSAPDKSGLPSDRFSAERTGGSVSTLTIQRTQQEDSAVYLCASSSASGAYEQYFGPGTRLTVT.

The V call is TRBV15, the J call TRBJ2-1; D possibly corresponds to TRBD2 (6 bases). The CDR3 length is 12 residues. The V end lost 6 bases, the J end lost 7 bases, and 10 bases lay between the germline ends. CDR1 and CDR2 from the germline V gene are LNHNV and YYDKDF (reference sequence). CDR3 loop: CATREGANEQFF. DNA of the CDR3: TGTGCCACCAGGGAGGGAGCTAATGAGCAGTTCTTC.

J is TRBJ1-5 and V is TRBV21-1; the table calls TRBD1, which could not be checked here. TRBV21-1 is listed as a pseudogene. The CDR3 contains 14 residues. DNA of the CDR3: TGTGCCAGCAGCAGGGACAGGGTATTCCAGCCCCAGCATTTT. This codes for CASSRDRVFQPQHF.